This T cell receptor beta chain is from a study of CD8 T cells in Susac syndrome. Background on the study: Within the sequenced Susac syndrome patient group, six exhibited active disease and roughly eight were in remission. Patients with Susac syndrome were therapy-naive, on corticosteroids, or on intravenous immunoglobulin alone at blood draw. Study results and caveats: In Susac syndrome, the CD4+ T cell repertoires did not show clonal expansion.

It was with random hexamers that 0.5 to 1 ug RNA was reverse transcribed. TCRdb re-analysed the immunoSEQ multiplex PCR reads in MiXCR, keeping a single row per CDR3 protein. Of about 160,000 distinct CDR3 sequences listed, 90% to 96% are singletons. Germline values: CDR1 DFQATT, CDR2 SNEGSKA (reference sequence). Trimming pared 6 bases from V and 0 bases from J, leaving 18 bases between. The CDR3 covers 16 residues. Note on this clonotype: Antigen unknown.

Sequencing used CD4+ T cells from PBMCs. The chain couples TRBV20-1 to TRBJ1-3; D not certain. The sequence came from a human donor with Susac syndrome. CDR3 in amino acids: CSASQDGRVSGNTIYF. The DNA of the CDR3 is TGCAGTGCGTCACAAGATGGACGTGTCTCTGGAAACACCATATATTTT.